Following are 6 T cell receptor beta chains from one sample sequenced in a study of OX40 agonist ivuxolimab in advanced cancers. Generated by immunoSEQ multiplex PCR, the TCRdb table keeps only in-frame clones and is missing some. The sample lists about 16,000 clones, 86% occurring once. The source material was CD4+ or CD8+ T cells sorted from blood, sampled in a trial of the OX40 agonist ivuxolimab. The receptors originated from an adult with an advanced solid tumor such as melanoma, head and neck, liver or kidney cancer.

J is TRBJ2-1 and V is TRBV27; D is uncertain. Germline assignment: CDR1 MNHEY and CDR2 SMNVEV (reference sequence). V lost 5 bases, J lost 0 bases, and 5 bases lay in between. The CDR3 extends over 13 amino acids. The CDR3, as DNA: TGTGCCAGCAGTCCCTACTCCTACAATGAGCAGTTCTTC. It codes for CASSPYSYNEQFF.

This chain connects TRBV18 to TRBJ2-1, with D possibly TRBD2 on 5 matching bases. CDR1 is KGHSH, CDR2 LQKENI, per germline. V shed 6 bases and J shed 6 bases, with 9 bases lying between them. CDR3 length equals 12 residues. The CDR3, as DNA: TGTGCCAGCTCGCTAGGGAGCAATGAGCAGTTCTTC. It yields the protein CASSLGSNEQFF.

In nucleotides, the CDR3 is TGCGCCAGCAGTTTCGCAGATACGCAGTATTTT. Translated, it gives CASSFADTQYF. The chain employs TRBV10-2 and TRBJ2-3; no clear D. The CDR3 runs to 11 residues. Germline assignment: CDR1 WSHSY and CDR2 SAAADI. The V gene lost 5 bases and the J gene lost 4 bases, with 4 bases spanning the gap.

This clone was counted between two and nine times. The chain has TRBV5-8 and TRBJ2-1; D possibly uses TRBD1 or TRBD2 (5 bases each). The CDR3 spans 13 residues. Germline V gene sequence: CDR1 SGHTS, CDR2 YDEGEE. Deletions cut 7 bases from V and 10 bases from J, with 18 bases between. The CDR3 coding sequence is TGTGCCAGCGATGCCGGGACCAGATGGGAGCAGTTCTTC. This encodes CASDAGTRWEQFF.

This rearrangement joins TRBV5-1 to TRBJ2-5, with 7 bases identical to TRBD2. The CDR3 length is 14 residues. Germline V lookup: CDR1 SGHRS, CDR2 YFSETQ. Trimming cost V 2 bases and J 5 bases; bases outside gene matches: 6. The CDR3 DNA is TGCGCCAGCAGCTTAAAAACTAGCGCGGAGACCCAGTACTTC. Its protein product is CASSLKTSAETQYF.

The chain carries TRBV4-1 and TRBJ2-7; TRBD2 matches at 9 bases. CDR3 length: 14 amino acids. Looked up from germline, CDR1 is MGHRA and CDR2 is YSYEKL. V dropped 0 bases and J dropped 6; count of bases not matched to a gene: 3. The CDR3 spells CASSQDSGRLEQYF. The DNA for the CDR3 is TGCGCCAGCAGCCAAGACAGCGGGAGGCTCGAGCAGTACTTC.